The 27 T cell receptor beta chains below were found in one sample sequenced in a study of OX40 agonist ivuxolimab in advanced cancers. The library relied on the immunoSEQ multiplex PCR assay. The immuneACCESS repertoire file appears here via TCRdb, limited to in-frame rearrangements. These files lack a portion of the clones; in checked studies, under half of the deficit traces to unresolved V genes, and the cause of the others is not known. In this sample the table shows some 46,000 clones, 80% of which occur a single time. Together, the top ten hold under 5% of the sample. Sequencing was performed on CD4+ or CD8+ T cells sorted from blood, taken in a trial of the OX40 agonist ivuxolimab. The receptors derive from an adult with an advanced solid tumor such as melanoma, head and neck, liver or kidney cancer.

This chain connects TRBV12-5 to TRBJ2-2; a weak D match, TRBD1 (6 bases). The CDR3 consists of 13 residues. Deletions cut 5 bases from V and 8 bases from J, with 12 bases between. Germline V gene data show CDR1 as LGHNT and CDR2 as FRNRAP. CDR3 DNA: TGTGCTAGTGGTATCCAAGACAGGGGGGAGCTGTTTTTT. This codes for CASGIQDRGELFF.

The chain recombines TRBV5-1 with TRBJ2-1; D unresolved. The V gene lost 3 bases and the J gene lost 0 bases, with 10 bases spanning the gap. This CDR3 region has 15 residues. Germline CDR1 SGHRS, CDR2 YFSETQ. The CDR3 loop is CASSYTTSSYNEQFF. CDR3 DNA: TGCGCCAGCAGCTACACCACGAGCTCCTACAATGAGCAGTTCTTC.

The V gene is TRBV10-2, the J gene TRBJ1-1; perhaps TRBD1 as D (5 bases). CDR3 length: 15 residues. From germline, CDR1 is WSHSY and CDR2 SAAADI. Deletions cut 5 bases from V and 8 bases from J, with 21 bases between. CDR3 DNA sequence: TGCGCCAGCAGTAAATTCCGTCGTGGGGACGGCGAAGCTTTCTTT. Translation: CASSKFRRGDGEAFF.

This chain's CDR3 is CASSLAPGRGRSTEAFF. The CDR3 nucleotides are TGTGCCAGCAGCTTGGCTCCCGGGAGGGGTAGGAGCACTGAAGCTTTCTTT. This sequence joins TRBV5-6 and TRBJ1-1; D may be TRBD1 (5 bases). With 0 bases removed from V and 4 bases from J, the gap between germline ends came to 19 bases. The V gene's germline CDR1 is SGHDT and CDR2 YYEEEE. This CDR3 has 17 residues.

The chain recombines TRBV7-6 with TRBJ1-5, with D possibly being TRBD1 (5 bases). The CDR3 consists of 16 residues. In germline, CDR1 is SGHVS, CDR2 FNYEAQ. V was trimmed by 1 base and J by 4 bases, leaving 14 bases between them. The CDR3 region is CASSLGAGYSNQPQHF. As DNA, the CDR3 is TGTGCCAGCAGCTTAGGAGCAGGGTATAGTAATCAGCCCCAGCATTTT.

This clone was seen only a few times. The rearrangement links TRBV6-5 to TRBJ2-5; 11 nucleotides match TRBD2. The CDR3 has 16 residues. Trimming at V came to 2 bases and at J to 4 bases, leaving 6 bases not matched to a gene. Germline CDR1 is MNHEY and CDR2 is SVGAGI. The CDR3 protein is CASSYRGLAGGETQYF. Here the CDR3 DNA reads TGTGCCAGCAGTTACCGCGGGCTAGCGGGAGGAGAGACCCAGTACTTC.

The V gene is TRBV19, the J gene TRBJ1-1; 9 bases fit TRBD1. The germline V gene encodes CDR1 LNHDA and CDR2 SQIVND (reference sequence). Unmatched junction bases numbered 3, after V lost 5 bases and J lost 2 bases. CDR3 length: 14 residues. CDR3 DNA sequence: TGTGCCAGTAGTGGGACAGGGCGTAACACTGAAGCTTTCTTT. Its protein product is CASSGTGRNTEAFF. The full variable domain, its missing parts supplied by reference TRBV19 and TRBJ1-1, is DGGITQSPKYLFRKEGQNVTLSCEQNLNHDAMYWYRQDPGQGLRLIYYSQIVNDFQKGDIAEGYSVSREKKESFPLTVTSAQKNPTAFYLCASSGTGRNTEAFFGQGTRLTVV.

This chain connects TRBV27 to TRBJ1-1; D not resolved. V was trimmed by 5 bases and J by 0 bases, leaving 19 bases between them. This CDR3 comprises 17 residues. Germline CDR1 reads MNHEY; CDR2 reads SMNVEV (reference sequence). The CDR3 is CASSKKGVGVMNTEAFF. The CDR3 bases are TGTGCCAGCAGTAAAAAGGGTGTCGGCGTTATGAACACTGAAGCTTTCTTT.

This sequence joins TRBV11-2 and TRBJ1-4; 7 nucleotides align to TRBD1. The CDR3 covers 15 residues. V dropped 5 bases and J dropped 3; count of bases not matched to a gene: 6. From germline, CDR1 is SGHAT and CDR2 FQNNGV. For the CDR3, the DNA is TGTGCCAGCAGCCTCAACAGGGGAGCTAATGAAAAACTGTTTTTT. It is translated as CASSLNRGANEKLFF.

This clone has ten or more counts. V is TRBV10-3 and J is TRBJ2-1; TRBD2 aligns across 15 bases. The CDR3 sequence is 18 residues long. Germline V gene lookup returns CDR1 ENHRY and CDR2 SYGVKD. The trim removed 2 bases at V and 8 bases at J, leaving 10 bases unmatched. For the CDR3, the DNA is TGTGCCATCAGTGAGAGTTCAGCTTGGACTAGCGGGAGGGATGAGCAGTTCTTC. Translation gives CAISESSAWTSGRDEQFF.

This chain links TRBV18 with TRBJ1-2, with TRBD1 matching 12 bases. Germline V gene sequence: CDR1 KGHSH, CDR2 LQKENI. Trimming cost V 6 bases and J 3 bases; bases outside gene matches: 14. This CDR3 has 18 amino acids. In DNA, the CDR3 is TGTGCCAGCTCCTCCAATATGCCGGGACAGGGGGCTGACTATGGCTACACCTTC. It encodes CASSSNMPGQGADYGYTF.

V gene TRBV15 combines with J gene TRBJ2-2, with D uncertain. The V and J ends lost 1 base and 5 bases respectively, with 8 bases between them. Germline V gene sequence: CDR1 LNHNV, CDR2 YYDKDF (reference sequence). This CDR3 contains 14 residues. The CDR3 loop is CATSRVPGTGELFF. CDR3 in DNA: TGTGCCACCAGCAGAGTTCCCGGGACCGGGGAGCTGTTTTTT.

This chain uses TRBV7-7 with TRBJ2-7; TRBD2 aligns across 12 bases. V was pared by 6 bases and J by 0 bases, with 6 bases of the junction left unmatched. Germline values: CDR1 SSHAT, CDR2 FNYEAQ (reference sequence). CDR3 length equals 16 residues. CDR3 nucleotide sequence: TGTGCCAGCAGTTCTAGCGGGAGGGGGGACTCCTACGAGCAGTACTTC. Translating gives CASSSSGRGDSYEQYF. The variable domain in full, with the rest retrieved from reference TRBV7-7 and TRBJ2-7, is GAGVSQSPRYKVTKRGQDVTLRCDPISSHATLYWYQQALGQGPEFLTYFNYEAQPDKSGLPSDRFSAERPEGSISTLTIQRTEQRDSAMYRCASSSSGRGDSYEQYFGPGTRLTVT.

The V call is TRBV11-2, the J call TRBJ1-2; D gene ambiguous. Trimming pared 6 bases from V and 7 bases from J, leaving 21 bases between. Germline values: CDR1 SGHAT, CDR2 FQNNGV. The CDR3 contains 15 residues. CDR3 in DNA: TGTGCCAGCAGGGGGTCTCGGAGCCCTGTGGGTGGCTACACCTTC. As protein: CASRGSRSPVGGYTF.

The chain joins TRBV6-6 to TRBJ2-6; D not certain. The CDR3 spans 13 residues. In germline, CDR1 is MNHNY, CDR2 SVGAGI (reference sequence). With 7 bases removed from V and 4 bases from J, the gap between germline ends came to 8 bases. Here the CDR3 DNA reads TGTGCCAGCATGCGCTCCGGGGCCAACGTCCTGACTTTC. Residues: CASMRSGANVLTF.

The CDR3 reads CASSGSGGTYNEQFF. The CDR3 coding sequence is TGTGCCAGCAGTGGGAGCGGGGGAACCTACAATGAGCAGTTCTTC. J is TRBJ2-1 and V is TRBV6-5, with 8 positions matching TRBD2. The CDR3 consists of 15 residues. From germline, CDR1 is MNHEY and CDR2 SVGAGI. The V gene end was trimmed by 5 bases and the J gene end by 2 bases; junction bases not matched to a gene: 5.

This clone appeared once. This chain joins TRBV4-3 and TRBJ2-2; 9 nucleotides match TRBD1. Unmatched junction bases numbered 5, after V lost 3 bases and J lost 6 bases. The CDR3 totals 15 residues. The germline V gene has CDR1 LGHNA and CDR2 YSLEER. CDR3 DNA: TGCGCCAGCAGCCACGACAGGGGGGTATCCGGGGAGCTGTTTTTT. It encodes CASSHDRGVSGELFF.

DNA of the CDR3: TGTGCCTGGAGTCAACTGACAGCAATCCTCTCTGGAAACACCATATATTTT. This gives the protein CAWSQLTAILSGNTIYF. This chain connects TRBV30 to TRBJ1-3; D may be TRBD1 (5 bases). Deletions cut 2 bases from V and 0 bases from J, with 17 bases between. The CDR3 is 17 amino acids. From germline, CDR1 is GTSNPN and CDR2 SVGIG (reference sequence). The full variable domain, its missing parts supplied by reference TRBV30 and TRBJ1-3, is SQTIHQWPATLVQPVGSPLSLECTVEGTSNPNLYWYRQAAGRGLQLLFYSVGIGQISSEVPQNLSASRPQDRQFILSSKKLLLSDSGFYLCAWSQLTAILSGNTIYFGEGSWLTVV.

The CDR3 reads CASSSGLAGAANTGELFF. The CDR3 nucleotides read TGTGCCAGCAGCTCGGGACTAGCGGGGGCCGCGAACACCGGGGAGCTGTTTTTT. V usage is TRBV7-2 and J usage is TRBJ2-2; 14 bases align to TRBD2. The CDR3 length is 18 residues. Germline CDR1 SGHTA, CDR2 FQGNSA. The J segment lost 0 bases and the V segment lost 4 bases, leaving 4 bases of the junction unmatched.

The chain carries TRBV4-3 and TRBJ2-2, with 8 bases that match TRBD1. The V gene end was trimmed by 0 bases and the J gene end by 2 bases; junction bases not matched to a gene: 8. From germline, CDR1 is LGHNA and CDR2 YSLEER. The CDR3 contains 18 residues. The DNA of the CDR3 is TGCGCCAGCAGCCAAGATCCTGGACAGGGCGGAAACACCGGGGAGCTGTTTTTT. This codes for CASSQDPGQGGNTGELFF.

This clone appeared a few times. The chain couples TRBV18 to TRBJ1-5, with 11 positions matching TRBD1. The CDR3 is 14 residues long. With V trimmed by 6 bases and J by 5 bases, 3 bases remained unmatched. Germline V gene sequence: CDR1 KGHSH, CDR2 LQKENI. The CDR3 region has the DNA TGTGCCAGCTCTTGGGACAGGGGGGATCAGCCCCAGCATTTT. Residues: CASSWDRGDQPQHF.

The chain couples TRBV7-3 to TRBJ2-3, with 8 bases aligning to TRBD1. Unmatched junction bases numbered 2, after V lost 1 base and J lost 8 bases. CDR1 and CDR2 (germline): SGHTA, FQGTGA. The CDR3 sequence is 13 residues long. The CDR3 reads CASSLNDRGTQYF. In DNA, the CDR3 is TGTGCCAGCAGCTTAAATGACAGGGGTACGCAGTATTTT.

The V and J genes are TRBV5-4 and TRBJ1-2; the D is unclear. Per germline, CDR1 SGHNT and CDR2 YYREEE (reference sequence). The CDR3 has 15 residues. Trimming took 7 bases from V and 4 from J, leaving 20 bases between them. The CDR3 is CASSTDPGKTYGYTF. CDR3 nucleotides: TGTGCCAGCTCTACTGACCCAGGAAAGACCTATGGCTACACCTTC.

This clone occurred once. The V and J genes are TRBV7-2 and TRBJ2-5; 13 nucleotides match TRBD2. This CDR3 has 14 amino acids. Germline CDR1 and CDR2: SGHTA and FQGNSA. Trimming at V came to 7 bases and at J to 5 bases, leaving 4 bases not matched to a gene. DNA of the CDR3: TGTGCCAGCACTGTGGGACTAGCGGGGGAGACCCAGTACTTC. Encoded protein: CASTVGLAGETQYF.

This chain links TRBV6-6 with TRBJ1-6, with a weak D call TRBD1 (5 bases). The germline CDR1 and CDR2 sequences are MNHNY and SVGAGI (reference sequence). The CDR3 is 14 amino acids. Trimming stripped 5 bases from V and 7 bases from J, with 12 bases between. The CDR3 coding sequence is TGTGCCAGCAGTCACGACAGTGGAAATTCACCCCTCCACTTT. It encodes CASSHDSGNSPLHF.

The rearrangement uses TRBV9 and TRBJ2-7, with D possibly TRBD2 on 6 matching bases. V gave up 1 base and J gave up 6 bases, with 17 bases separating them. From germline, CDR1 is SGDLS and CDR2 YYNGEE. This CDR3 is built from 15 residues. The CDR3 coding sequence is TGTGCCAGCAGCGTAAATAGTTTGGTGGGGGGCGAGCAGTACTTC. The encoded protein is CASSVNSLVGGEQYF. Based on the CDR3 plus reference TRBV9 and TRBJ2-7, the full variable domain is DSGVTQTPKHLITATGQRVTLRCSPRSGDLSVYWYQQSLDQGLQFLIQYYNGEERAKGNILERFSAQQFPDLHSELNLSSLELGDSALYFCASSVNSLVGGEQYFGPGTRLTVT.

The chain carries TRBV18 and TRBJ2-2; 9 positions match TRBD1. Losses at the gene ends were 3 bases for V and 4 bases for J; bases not matched to a gene: 6. The CDR3 has 16 amino acids. Germline loops: CDR1 KGHSH, CDR2 LQKENI. In nucleotides, the CDR3 is TGTGCCAGCTCACCTGCGGGACAGGGAAGCACCGGGGAGCTGTTTTTT. It specifies CASSPAGQGSTGELFF.